Below are 29 T cell receptor beta chains sequenced from a single sample in a study of identifying expanded T cells in peripheral blood. Assay used: immunoSEQ multiplex PCR; TCRdb lists only in-frame clones, some missing. Of approximately 85,000 clones listed, roughly 91% are singletons. The material sequenced was blood. All receptors come from a person aged 18 to 75 in good health.

The genes are TRBV10-2 and TRBJ2-2; 7 bases fit TRBD1. The length of the CDR3 is 14 residues. The junction had 7 bases not matched to a gene; V was cut back by 7 bases and J by 5 bases. Germline V gene sequence: CDR1 WSHSY, CDR2 SAAADI. CDR3 DNA: TGCGCCAGCATTAAGGGGGCGTTAACCGGGGAGCTGTTTTTT. This gives the protein CASIKGALTGELFF.

The chain is built from TRBV4-2 and TRBJ2-7, with D possibly being TRBD1 (6 bases). CDR1 and CDR2 (germline): LGHNA, YNFKEQ. The CDR3 runs 16 residues. V lost 1 base and J lost 4, with 17 bases in between. The CDR3 nucleotides are TGTGCCAGCAGCCAAGGTGTAGCAGGGGCATATTACGAGCAGTACTTC. Translation gives CASSQGVAGAYYEQYF.

V gene TRBV7-9 combines with J gene TRBJ1-6; D not certain. The length of the CDR3 is 15 residues. CDR1 SEHNR and CDR2 FQNEAQ come from the germline V gene (reference sequence). Trimming removed 1 base at V and 7 bases at J, with 11 bases between. The CDR3 nucleotides are TGTGCCAGCAGCTTAGGGGGAGGAAGAAATTCACCCCTCCACTTT. It specifies CASSLGGGRNSPLHF.

This chain links TRBV4-1 with TRBJ2-7, with D tentatively TRBD1 or TRBD2 (5 bases each). Germline values: CDR1 MGHRA, CDR2 YSYEKL. The CDR3 spans 16 residues. V was cut by 0 bases and J by 1 base, with 13 bases left in between. The CDR3 here is CASSQDYPGPSYEQYF. CDR3 sequence (DNA): TGCGCCAGCAGCCAAGATTATCCGGGGCCTTCCTACGAGCAGTACTTC.

V usage is TRBV19 and J usage is TRBJ1-1; D gene uncertain. V was cut by 6 bases and J by 0 bases, with 11 bases left in between. CDR1 and CDR2 (germline): LNHDA, SQIVND (reference sequence). This CDR3 comprises 14 residues. The CDR3 DNA follows: TGTGCCAGTAGCGACGGCACCTTGAACACTGAAGCTTTCTTT. This translates into CASSDGTLNTEAFF. Full variable domain (rest looked up from reference TRBV19 and TRBJ1-1): DGGITQSPKYLFRKEGQNVTLSCEQNLNHDAMYWYRQDPGQGLRLIYYSQIVNDFQKGDIAEGYSVSREKKESFPLTVTSAQKNPTAFYLCASSDGTLNTEAFFGQGTRLTVV.

This sequence joins TRBV6-6 and TRBJ2-7; 7 bases map to TRBD2. Germline CDR1 reads MNHNY; CDR2 reads SVGAGI (reference sequence). V dropped 7 bases and J dropped 6; count of bases not matched to a gene: 9. The CDR3 covers 13 residues. The CDR3 region has the DNA TGTGCCAGCACCGGGACTACGGCTGGCGAGCAGTACTTC. It codes for CASTGTTAGEQYF.

The V gene is TRBV15, the J gene TRBJ2-2; 7 bases agree with TRBD2. The CDR3 contains 15 residues. J gave up 3 bases and V 1 base, and 2 bases lay outside the gene matches. CDR1 is LNHNV, CDR2 YYDKDF, per germline (reference sequence). CDR3 loop: CATSRGGGYTGELFF. For the CDR3, the DNA is TGTGCCACCAGCAGAGGGGGAGGGTACACCGGGGAGCTGTTTTTT.

The CDR3 sequence: CASIGLEETQYF. Written as DNA, the CDR3 is TGTGCCAGCATTGGACTCGAAGAGACCCAGTACTTC. The J gene is TRBJ2-5, the V gene TRBV19; possibly TRBD2 for D (5 bases). Trimming took 9 bases from V and 3 from J, leaving 11 bases between them. Germline CDR1 LNHDA, CDR2 SQIVND (reference sequence). This CDR3 has 12 amino acids.

V and J are TRBV30 and TRBJ1-4; no clear D gene. The V and J ends lost 3 bases and 0 bases respectively, with 11 bases between them. Germline V gene sequence: CDR1 GTSNPN, CDR2 SVGIG (reference sequence). The CDR3 consists of 15 residues. The CDR3 nucleotides read TGTGCCTGGAGGCGACGGGGAGCAACTAATGAAAAACTGTTTTTT. Amino acids: CAWRRRGATNEKLFF.

The chain couples TRBV9 to TRBJ2-1; 8 bases are shared with TRBD1. J was trimmed by 4 bases and V by 5 bases; bases with no gene match: 8. CDR3 length equals 15 residues. Per germline, CDR1 SGDLS and CDR2 YYNGEE. This chain's CDR3 is CASSTGGSLYNEQFF. In DNA, the CDR3 is TGTGCCAGCAGTACAGGGGGTTCCCTTTACAATGAGCAGTTCTTC.

A few counts support this clone. The V gene is TRBV5-6, the J gene TRBJ1-1; D may be TRBD1 (6 bases). The CDR3 loop spans 14 amino acids. CDR1 SGHDT and CDR2 YYEEEE come from the germline V gene. The V end was cut by 2 bases, the J end by 0 bases, with 8 bases between. DNA for the CDR3: TGTGCCAGCAGCTTCGGGGGGCTGAACACTGAAGCTTTCTTT. Translation: CASSFGGLNTEAFF.

This chain joins TRBV5-4 and TRBJ1-4; D not resolved. The CDR3 totals 13 residues. Germline values: CDR1 SGHNT, CDR2 YYREEE (reference sequence). Trimming shortened V by 2 bases and J by 8 bases, and 10 bases separated the two germline ends. The CDR3 DNA follows: TGTGCCAGCAGCTTAGGCTTGAGCGAAAAACTGTTTTTT. Its protein is CASSLGLSEKLFF.

V and J are TRBV6-1 and TRBJ2-1, with no clear D. Trimming pared 7 bases from V and 5 bases from J, leaving 3 bases between. Per the germline V gene, CDR1 is MNHNS and CDR2 is SASEGT. The CDR3 has 10 residues. DNA for the CDR3: TGTGCCAGCATTCACAATGAGCAGTTCTTC. Translation: CASIHNEQFF.

This CDR3 reads CASSRQEGENTGELFF. CDR3 coding DNA: TGTGCCAGCAGCCGCCAAGAGGGGGAGAACACCGGGGAGCTGTTTTTT. The V gene is TRBV4-2, the J gene TRBJ2-2, with D perhaps TRBD1 (6 bases). Germline-derived CDR1 and CDR2 are LGHNA and YNFKEQ. CDR3 length: 16 amino acids. Trimming took 4 bases from V and 1 from J, leaving 13 bases between them.

This chain connects TRBV18 to TRBJ2-5; D ambiguous. Per germline, CDR1 KGHSH and CDR2 LQKENI. The CDR3 length is 13 residues. V gave up 2 bases and J gave up 2 bases, with 6 bases separating them. The CDR3 sequence is CASSPGYQETQYF. As DNA, the CDR3 is TGTGCCAGCTCACCAGGGTATCAAGAGACCCAGTACTTC.

The chain has TRBV7-2 and TRBJ1-2, with D hard to call. V was trimmed by 4 bases and J by 5 bases, leaving 8 bases between them. The CDR3 sequence is 12 residues long. Germline-derived CDR1 and CDR2 are SGHTA and FQGNSA. CDR3 in amino acids: CASSYSLYGYTF. CDR3 DNA sequence: TGTGCCAGCAGCTATTCGTTATATGGCTACACCTTC.

The chain combines TRBV14 with TRBJ1-6, with D perhaps matching TRBD1 (6 bases). V was cut by 9 bases and J by 7 bases, with 16 bases left in between. The CDR3 has 14 residues. The germline gives CDR1 SGHDN, CDR2 FVKESK. The CDR3 bases are TGTGCCAGGAGAGGCGGAGGGGGAAATTCACCCCTCCACTTT. It codes for CARRGGGGNSPLHF.

This clone showed up just a few times. Written as DNA, the CDR3 is TGTGCCAGCAGACAGGTCATGAACACTGAAGCTTTCTTT. Translating it yields CASRQVMNTEAFF. This chain connects TRBV2 to TRBJ1-1; weak D call: TRBD1 (5 bases). V was pared by 6 bases and J by 0 bases, with 8 bases between. The CDR3 sequence is 13 residues long. Germline assignment: CDR1 SNHLY and CDR2 FYNNEI.

This chain links TRBV4-3 with TRBJ2-1; 15 nucleotides align to TRBD2. The V segment lost 5 bases and the J segment 9 bases; nucleotides outside the gene matches: 5. This CDR3 is 15 amino acids long. Germline V gives CDR1 LGHNA, CDR2 YSLEER. The CDR3 loop reads CASSAGTSGGLEQFF. The CDR3 DNA sequence: TGCGCCAGCAGCGCCGGGACTAGCGGGGGGCTTGAGCAGTTCTTC.

The chain is built from TRBV28 and TRBJ2-3; 15 bases align to TRBD2. The germline V gene encodes CDR1 MDHEN and CDR2 SYDVKM. The CDR3 is 18 residues long. The V segment lost 4 bases and the J segment 6 bases; nucleotides outside the gene matches: 11. The CDR3 loop reads CASSSYLGLAGGLDTQYF. In DNA form, the CDR3 reads TGTGCCAGCAGTTCCTATCTCGGACTAGCGGGGGGGTTGGATACGCAGTATTTT.

The chain couples TRBV27 to TRBJ1-4; D gene ambiguous. Germline V CDR1 and CDR2: MNHEY, SMNVEV (reference sequence). CDR3 size: 14 residues. Trimming stripped 2 bases from V and 4 bases from J, with 8 bases between. This CDR3 reads CASSLGRYNEKLFF. The CDR3 DNA reads TGTGCCAGCAGTTTAGGACGATATAATGAAAAACTGTTTTTT.

The J gene is TRBJ2-1, the V gene TRBV5-6, with TRBD2 as a possible D gene (6 bases). There are 12 residues in the CDR3. The germline gives CDR1 SGHDT, CDR2 YYEEEE. The V end was cut by 0 bases, the J end by 14 bases, with 12 bases between. The CDR3 protein is CASSLGVPGEFF. The CDR3 region has the DNA TGTGCCAGCAGCTTGGGGGTCCCGGGGGAGTTCTTC. Variable domain in full (rest from reference TRBV5-6 and TRBJ2-1): DAGVTQSPTHLIKTRGQQVTLRCSPKSGHDTVSWYQQALGQGPQFIFQYYEEEERQRGNFPDRFSGHQFPNYSSELNVNALLLGDSALYLCASSLGVPGEFFGPGTRLTVL.

The CDR3 loop reads CASSSLGTGSSPLHF. DNA for the CDR3: TGTGCCAGCAGTTCTCTCGGGACAGGGAGTTCACCCCTCCACTTT. This rearrangement joins TRBV27 to TRBJ1-6; 9 nucleotides align to TRBD1. The V segment lost 4 bases and the J segment 9 bases; nucleotides outside the gene matches: 7. The CDR3 totals 15 residues. Germline assignment: CDR1 MNHEY and CDR2 SMNVEV (reference sequence).

The rearrangement links TRBV29-1 to TRBJ2-7, with D perhaps being TRBD1 or TRBD2 (5 bases each). The CDR3 length is 13 residues. In germline, CDR1 is SQVTM, CDR2 ANQGSEA. V shed 6 bases and J shed 3 bases, with 15 bases lying between them. The CDR3 nucleotides read TGCAGCGTCCTGCCTAAGGGACGCTACGAGCAGTACTTC. Translating gives CSVLPKGRYEQYF.

This clone was observed a single time. The chain links TRBV7-9 to TRBJ2-5; D may be TRBD2 (7 bases). This CDR3 region has 15 residues. The V end lost 4 bases, the J end lost 7 bases, and 19 bases lay between the germline ends. Germline values: CDR1 SEHNR, CDR2 FQNEAQ (reference sequence). The CDR3 loop is CASSSQPGGGSTQYF. The DNA of the CDR3 is TGTGCCAGCAGCTCCCAGCCGGGGGGCGGATCGACCCAGTACTTC. Full variable domain (missing parts from reference TRBV7-9 and TRBJ2-5): DTGVSQNPRHKITKRGQNVTFRCDPISEHNRLYWYRQTLGQGPEFLTYFQNEAQLEKSRLLSDRFSAERPKGSFSTLEIQRTEQGDSAMYLCASSSQPGGGSTQYFGPGTRLLVL.

The V call is TRBV6-1, the J call TRBJ1-1; no reliable D call. Germline CDR1 reads MNHNS; CDR2 reads SASEGT. The V gene lost 6 bases and the J gene lost 0 bases, with 11 bases spanning the gap. The CDR3 runs 14 residues. CDR3 DNA: TGTGCCAGCAGATTTGGCGGAGTGAACACTGAAGCTTTCTTT. Translation gives CASRFGGVNTEAFF.

The chain employs TRBV27 and TRBJ1-5; TRBD1 matches at 7 bases. Germline V gene sequence: CDR1 MNHEY, CDR2 SMNVEV (reference sequence). The CDR3 has 15 residues. After removal of 3 bases from V and 2 bases from J, the junction contained 4 bases not matched to a gene. The CDR3 here is CASSFPGGGNQPQHF. The CDR3 DNA follows: TGTGCCAGCAGTTTCCCAGGGGGGGGCAATCAGCCCCAGCATTTT.

The chain links TRBV11-2 to TRBJ2-3; D is ambiguous. Trimming removed 0 bases from V and 2 bases from J, with 9 bases in between. Germline V gene sequence: CDR1 SGHAT, CDR2 FQNNGV. This CDR3 has 15 amino acids. CDR3 in amino acids: CASSLENRLTDTQYF. Written as DNA, the CDR3 is TGTGCCAGCAGCTTAGAGAACAGACTCACAGATACGCAGTATTTT.

The chain recombines TRBV7-2 with TRBJ1-1, with unresolved D. The V gene lost 3 bases and the J gene lost 3 bases, with 11 bases spanning the gap. CDR3 length: 14 residues. Germline values: CDR1 SGHTA, CDR2 FQGNSA. The CDR3 DNA reads as TGTGCCAGCAGCTTCAGATGGGGTGACACTGAAGCTTTCTTT. Amino acid sequence: CASSFRWGDTEAFF. The full variable domain, with the rest looked up from reference TRBV7-2 and TRBJ1-1, is GAGVSQSPSNKVTEKGKDVELRCDPISGHTALYWYRQSLGQGLEFLIYFQGNSAPDKSGLPSDRFSAERTGGSVSTLTIQRTQQEDSAVYLCASSFRWGDTEAFFGQGTRLTVV.